This TCR beta chain was retrieved from a study of T cells in Graves' hyperthyroidism and ophthalmopathy. Findings of the study overall: Peripheral blood also featured most of the thyroid clonotypes expanded above 0.001.

The CDR3 has 12 residues. V lost 7 bases and J 5 bases, leaving 11 bases between the germline ends. Looked up from germline, CDR1 is MNHNS and CDR2 is SASEGT. The CDR3 regions of TCR beta were amplified from RNA transcripts. The HTBI primer set drove a first-round RT-PCR of the TCR CDR3. TCRdb re-analysed the multiplex PCR reads in MiXCR, keeping a single row per CDR3 protein. This sample carries over 500,000 distinct CDR3 sequences, roughly 18% of them seen once, and the ten largest clones take 15% to 20%. This clonotype was counted only a few times. What it binds is unknown. The chain carries TRBV6-1 and TRBJ2-5; D is unresolved. This clonotype originated in a woman aged 18-29 years with Graves' ophthalmopathy. Material for sequencing was blood. The CDR3 DNA reads as TGTGCCAGCACCCTCCCTAGGGAGACCCAGTACTTC. It is translated as CASTLPRETQYF.